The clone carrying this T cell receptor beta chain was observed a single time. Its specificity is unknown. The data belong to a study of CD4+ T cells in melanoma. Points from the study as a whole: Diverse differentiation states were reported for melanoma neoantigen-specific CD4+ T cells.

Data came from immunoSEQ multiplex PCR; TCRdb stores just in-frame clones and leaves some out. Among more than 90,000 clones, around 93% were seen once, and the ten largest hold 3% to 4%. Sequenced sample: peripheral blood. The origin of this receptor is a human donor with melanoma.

The CDR3 protein is CASSLRRGVTYEQYF. As DNA, the CDR3 is TGTGCCAGCAGCCTCCGGCGGGGCGTGACCTACGAGCAGTACTTC. The chain recombines TRBV7-8 with TRBJ2-7, with a tentative D call TRBD2 (6 bases). This CDR3 comprises 15 residues. With 5 bases removed from V and 2 bases from J, the gap between germline ends came to 16 bases. Germline assignment: CDR1 SGHVS and CDR2 FQNEAQ.